The clone carrying this T cell receptor beta chain was picked up a small number of times. The isolated RNA, all of it, was reverse transcribed, so expressed TCRB transcripts were what got sequenced. Using immunoSEQ multiplex PCR, the repertoire was profiled, and TCRdb retains in-frame clones only, with some absent. Among some 360,000 clones listed, about 20% were seen once. This sample stems from a study of beta chain features in type 1 diabetes. The sequencing sample was made of naive CD4+ T cells from blood. The TCR comes from a woman younger than 35 in good health.

In DNA, the CDR3 is TGCGCCAGCAGCCAGAATCCCGCCGGGACAGGGACCTACGAGCAGTACTTC. Protein product: CASSQNPAGTGTYEQYF. The chain uses TRBV4-1 and TRBJ2-7; 9 nucleotides match TRBD1. CDR1 MGHRA and CDR2 YSYEKL come from the germline V gene. The CDR3 sequence is 17 residues long. V shed 3 bases and J 2 bases; nucleotides not matched to a gene: 11.